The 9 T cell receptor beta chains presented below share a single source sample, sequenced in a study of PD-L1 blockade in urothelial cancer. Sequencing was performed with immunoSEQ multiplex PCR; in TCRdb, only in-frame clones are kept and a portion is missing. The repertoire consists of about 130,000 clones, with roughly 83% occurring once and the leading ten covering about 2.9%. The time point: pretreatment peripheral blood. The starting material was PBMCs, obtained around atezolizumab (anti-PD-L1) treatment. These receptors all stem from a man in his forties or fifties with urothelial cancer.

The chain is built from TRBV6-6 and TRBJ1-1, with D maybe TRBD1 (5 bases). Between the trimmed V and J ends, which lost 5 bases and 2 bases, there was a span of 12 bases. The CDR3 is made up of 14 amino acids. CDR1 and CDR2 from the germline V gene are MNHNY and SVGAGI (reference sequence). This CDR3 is CASSLRVGNTEAFF. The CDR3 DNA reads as TGTGCCAGCAGTCTCAGGGTTGGCAACACTGAAGCTTTCTTT.

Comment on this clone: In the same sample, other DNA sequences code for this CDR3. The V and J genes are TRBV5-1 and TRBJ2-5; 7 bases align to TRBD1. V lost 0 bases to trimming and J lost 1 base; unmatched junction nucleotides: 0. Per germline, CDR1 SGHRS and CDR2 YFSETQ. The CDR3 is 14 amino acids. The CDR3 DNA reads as TGCGCCAGCAGCTTGGCAGGGGGCCAAGAGACCCAGTACTTC. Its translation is CASSLAGGQETQYF.

Written as DNA, the CDR3 is TGTGCCAGTAGTACCCGGGACAGGGTGGCACAGCCCCAGCATTTT. Its translation: CASSTRDRVAQPQHF. The chain links TRBV19 to TRBJ1-5, with 9 bases that match TRBD1. Trimming removed 4 bases from V and 7 bases from J; junction bases left unmatched: 8. Germline CDR1 and CDR2: LNHDA and SQIVND (reference sequence). The CDR3 sequence is 15 residues long.

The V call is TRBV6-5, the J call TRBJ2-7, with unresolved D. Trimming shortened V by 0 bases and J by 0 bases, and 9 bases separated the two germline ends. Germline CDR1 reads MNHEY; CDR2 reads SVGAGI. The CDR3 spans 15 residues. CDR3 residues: CASSYSLTNSYEQYF. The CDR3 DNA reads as TGTGCCAGCAGTTACTCACTTACCAACTCCTACGAGCAGTACTTC.

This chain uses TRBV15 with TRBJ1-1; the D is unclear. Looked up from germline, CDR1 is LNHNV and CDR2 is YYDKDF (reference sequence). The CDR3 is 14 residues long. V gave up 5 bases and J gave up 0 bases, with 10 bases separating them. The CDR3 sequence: CATSRPSMNTEAFF. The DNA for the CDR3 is TGTGCCACCAGCCGTCCCAGTATGAACACTGAAGCTTTCTTT. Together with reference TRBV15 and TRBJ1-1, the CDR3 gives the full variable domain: DAMVIQNPRYQVTQFGKPVTLSCSQTLNHNVMYWYQQKSSQAPKLLFHYYDKDFNNEADTPDNFQSRRPNTSFCFLDIRSPGLGDTAMYLCATSRPSMNTEAFFGQGTRLTVV.

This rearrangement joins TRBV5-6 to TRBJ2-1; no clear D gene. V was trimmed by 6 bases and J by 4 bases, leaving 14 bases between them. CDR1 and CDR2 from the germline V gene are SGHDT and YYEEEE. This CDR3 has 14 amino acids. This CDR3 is CASISIAKYNEQFF. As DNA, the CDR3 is TGTGCCAGCATCTCGATAGCCAAATACAATGAGCAGTTCTTC.

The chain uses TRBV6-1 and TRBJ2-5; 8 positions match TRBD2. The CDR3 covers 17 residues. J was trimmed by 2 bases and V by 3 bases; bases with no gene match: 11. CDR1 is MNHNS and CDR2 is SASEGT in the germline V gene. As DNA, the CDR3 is TGTGCCAGCAGTGAGATATTCCGCACTAGCGGACAAGAGACCCAGTACTTC. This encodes CASSEIFRTSGQETQYF.

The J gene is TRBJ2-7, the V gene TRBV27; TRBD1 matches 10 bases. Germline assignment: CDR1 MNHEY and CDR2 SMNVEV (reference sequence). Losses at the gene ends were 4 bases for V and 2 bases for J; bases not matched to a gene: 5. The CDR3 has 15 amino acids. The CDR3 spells CASSYDRGLTYEQYF. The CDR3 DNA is TGTGCCAGCAGTTACGACAGGGGGCTTACCTACGAGCAGTACTTC.

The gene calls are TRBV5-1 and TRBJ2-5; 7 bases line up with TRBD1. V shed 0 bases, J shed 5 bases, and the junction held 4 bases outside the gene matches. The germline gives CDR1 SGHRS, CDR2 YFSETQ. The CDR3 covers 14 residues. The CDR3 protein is CASSLGQGVETQYF. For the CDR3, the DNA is TGCGCCAGCAGCTTGGGCCAGGGGGTCGAGACCCAGTACTTC. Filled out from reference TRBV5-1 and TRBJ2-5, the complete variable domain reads KAGVTQTPRYLIKTRGQQVTLSCSPISGHRSVSWYQQTPGQGLQFLFEYFSETQRNKGNFPGRFSGRQFSNSRSEMNVSTLELGDSALYLCASSLGQGVETQYFGPGTRLLVL.